Following are 21 T cell receptor beta chains from one sample sequenced in a study of identical twins (dated by TCRdb to about 2016). Library preparation used 5' RACE. TCRdb records Illumina HiSeq 2000 as the sequencer. The public sequencing data were trimmed at Q25 with fastp and processed into clonotypes with MiXCR by TCRdb, which kept only in-frame beta chains. Each CDR3 protein gets just one entry, which takes the most common genes and DNA from the rows behind it. Within this sample are 510,000 or so distinct CDR3 sequences, with nearly 15% of them counted one time only. The ten most abundant clones make up about 0.47% of the sample. This same sample was also part of a study on yellow fever vaccine responses in identical twins.

What was sequenced was CD4+ T cells sorted from blood. Source of these receptors: a woman in her late teens or twenties in good health.

This clonotype has just a few counts. This rearrangement joins TRBV20-1 to TRBJ2-5; 13 bases are a match to TRBD2. The ends lost 7 bases at V and 5 bases at J; junction bases unmatched: 10. Germline assignment: CDR1 DFQATT and CDR2 SNEGSKA (reference sequence). The CDR3 covers 15 residues. CDR3 loop: CSGTSGGAMGETQYF. The CDR3 coding sequence is TGCAGTGGCACTAGCGGGGGGGCTATGGGGGAGACCCAGTACTTC.

The chain is built from TRBV12-3 or TRBV12-4 and TRBJ2-1, with 7 nucleotides matching TRBD2. Germline trimming cut 4 bases from V and 9 bases from J; bases unmatched to any gene: 12. The CDR3 covers 15 residues. This CDR3 reads CASSSGLRVYGEQFF. CDR3 in DNA: TGTGCCAGCAGTTCGGGACTACGAGTGTATGGTGAGCAGTTCTTC.

V usage is TRBV5-5 and J usage is TRBJ2-2, with no clear D. The CDR3 has 15 amino acids. CDR1 is SGHKS and CDR2 is YYEKEE in the germline V gene (reference sequence). Trimming pared 4 bases from V and 4 bases from J, leaving 14 bases between. The CDR3 here is CASSPGLAPTGELFF. The CDR3 DNA sequence: TGTGCCAGCAGCCCTGGGCTGGCTCCCACCGGGGAGCTGTTTTTT. Combining the CDR3 with reference TRBV5-5 and TRBJ2-2 gives the whole variable domain DAGVTQSPTHLIKTRGQQVTLRCSPISGHKSVSWYQQVLGQGPQFIFQYYEKEERGRGNFPDRFSARQFPNYSSELNVNALLLGDSALYLCASSPGLAPTGELFFGEGSRLTVL.

This clonotype occurred a few times. The rearrangement uses TRBV2 and TRBJ2-5; D perhaps matches TRBD2 (7 bases). Germline CDR1 reads SNHLY; CDR2 reads FYNNEI. V was cut by 4 bases and J by 5 bases, with 17 bases left in between. The CDR3 runs 15 residues. The CDR3 region is CASSAMAGARETQYF. For the CDR3, the DNA is TGTGCCAGCAGTGCGATGGCGGGGGCACGGGAGACCCAGTACTTC.

In this sample, this clonotype turned up a few times. The CDR3 spells CASSLGLAGGPDKNIQYF. In DNA form, the CDR3 reads TGTGCCAGCAGCTTGGGACTAGCGGGGGGGCCTGACAAAAACATTCAGTACTTC. J is TRBJ2-4 and V is TRBV9; 16 nucleotides match TRBD2. The V and J ends lost 4 bases and 3 bases, in that order; junction bases with no gene match: 7. This CDR3 is 18 amino acids long. Germline lookup yields CDR1 SGDLS and CDR2 YYNGEE.

This sequence joins TRBV6-5 and TRBJ2-3; D may be TRBD1 (5 bases). CDR3 size: 16 residues. Trimming stripped 0 bases from V and 1 base from J, with 11 bases between. The V gene's germline CDR1 is MNHEY and CDR2 SVGAGI. In DNA form, the CDR3 reads TGTGCCAGCAGTTACTCGTTGGGGCCCGGCACAGATACGCAGTATTTT. The encoded protein is CASSYSLGPGTDTQYF.

This clonotype showed up just a few times. This sequence joins TRBV27 and TRBJ1-1; 9 bases fit TRBD1. With 8 bases clipped from V and 2 bases from J, the junction kept 6 bases outside the gene matches. Germline loops: CDR1 MNHEY, CDR2 SMNVEV (reference sequence). CDR3 length: 14 amino acids. CDR3 in amino acids: CASRRTGANTEAFF. DNA for the CDR3: TGTGCCAGCCGCCGGACAGGGGCAAACACTGAAGCTTTCTTT.

In this sample, this clonotype turned up many times. This chain links TRBV12-3 or TRBV12-4 with TRBJ1-1; the D is unclear. This CDR3 is 14 amino acids long. The V end lost 2 bases, the J end lost 0 bases, and 7 bases lay between the germline ends. CDR3 nucleotides: TGTGCCAGCAGTTTACGGGGAGTGAACACTGAAGCTTTCTTT. This encodes CASSLRGVNTEAFF.

The V call is TRBV7-2, the J call TRBJ1-5; D unresolved. V lost 1 base and J 6 bases, leaving 13 bases between the germline ends. The CDR3 has 15 amino acids. Germline values: CDR1 SGHTA, CDR2 FQGNSA. The CDR3 loop is CASSLVKGGSQPQHF. CDR3 sequence (DNA): TGTGCCAGCAGCTTAGTTAAGGGAGGGAGTCAGCCCCAGCATTTT.

A few counts support this clonotype. The rearrangement uses TRBV20-1 and TRBJ1-1; D is unresolved. Germline loops: CDR1 DFQATT, CDR2 SNEGSKA (reference sequence). The CDR3 is 13 amino acids. V was pared by 8 bases and J by 2 bases, with 15 bases between. The CDR3 region is CSPQRGINTEAFF. CDR3 nucleotide sequence: TGCAGTCCCCAGCGAGGTATTAACACTGAAGCTTTCTTT.

The chain links TRBV5-4 to TRBJ2-1, with a weak D call TRBD2 (6 bases). Germline V gene data show CDR1 as SGHNT and CDR2 as YYREEE (reference sequence). V lost 3 bases and J lost 4, with 23 bases in between. This CDR3 is 18 amino acids long. CDR3 in DNA: TGTGCCAGCAGCTGGGCCGGGACTCCTCTCGGGGGTTACAATGAGCAGTTCTTC. It is translated as CASSWAGTPLGGYNEQFF.

The V gene is TRBV5-1, the J gene TRBJ2-5, with 9 bases that match TRBD1. The germline V gene encodes CDR1 SGHRS and CDR2 YFSETQ. The CDR3 has 15 residues. V was clipped by 0 bases and J by 4 bases; unmatched bases: 4. CDR3: CASSLGQGVVETQYF. The CDR3 nucleotides read TGCGCCAGCAGCTTGGGACAGGGGGTAGTAGAGACCCAGTACTTC.

This clonotype was counted only a few times. The rearrangement links TRBV12-3 or TRBV12-4 to TRBJ2-7; tentative D call: TRBD1 (6 bases). This CDR3 comprises 14 residues. V was cut by 6 bases and J by 3 bases, with 15 bases left in between. The CDR3 sequence: CASRSRDTIYEQYF. The CDR3 coding sequence is TGTGCCAGCAGAAGTCGGGACACCATCTACGAGCAGTACTTC.

The chain has TRBV5-1 and TRBJ2-7; 8 nucleotides match TRBD1. The CDR3 extends over 15 amino acids. The V gene's germline CDR1 is SGHRS and CDR2 YFSETQ. With V trimmed by 5 bases and J by 3 bases, 10 bases remained unmatched. This CDR3 reads CASRESGTGGYEQYF. CDR3 sequence (DNA): TGCGCCAGCAGAGAATCCGGGACAGGAGGCTACGAGCAGTACTTC.

The table lists this clonotype with a few counts. The chain combines TRBV12-3 or TRBV12-4 with TRBJ1-3, with D possibly matching TRBD1 (5 bases). The CDR3 covers 14 residues. V was clipped by 6 bases and J by 2 bases, with 11 bases between them. The CDR3 region is CASSVGGAGNTIYF. The CDR3 coding sequence is TGTGCCAGCAGCGTGGGAGGGGCTGGAAACACCATATATTTT.

The chain has TRBV12-5 and TRBJ2-3, with D possibly matching TRBD2 (5 bases). V gave up 1 base and J gave up 4 bases, with 12 bases separating them. Germline loops: CDR1 LGHNT, CDR2 FRNRAP. This CDR3 is 15 amino acids long. The CDR3 DNA sequence: TGTGCTAGTGGTTTGGGCAGGACTGCGTCAGATACGCAGTATTTT. It is translated as CASGLGRTASDTQYF.

The table lists this clonotype with a few counts. V gene TRBV24-1 combines with J gene TRBJ2-2; weak D call: TRBD1 (6 bases). Trimming shortened V by 0 bases and J by 3 bases, and 10 bases separated the two germline ends. Germline-derived CDR1 and CDR2 are KGHDR and SFDVKD. The CDR3 loop spans 16 amino acids. DNA of the CDR3: TGTGCCACCAGTGATTTGAGGGGGAAGGACACCGGGGAGCTGTTTTTT. Residues: CATSDLRGKDTGELFF.

The genes are TRBV7-9 and TRBJ2-1; possible D gene TRBD2, 6 bases. The germline V gene encodes CDR1 SEHNR and CDR2 FQNEAQ (reference sequence). V dropped 3 bases and J dropped 3 bases, with 12 bases sitting between them. The CDR3 contains 15 residues. The chain's CDR3 is CASSFGTQFYNEQFF. The CDR3, as DNA: TGTGCCAGCAGCTTTGGGACTCAGTTCTACAATGAGCAGTTCTTC.

The J gene is TRBJ2-1, the V gene TRBV5-1; 11 bases match TRBD2. Germline CDR1 and CDR2: SGHRS and YFSETQ. This CDR3 spans 16 amino acids. After removal of 5 bases from V and 3 bases from J, the junction contained 7 bases not matched to a gene. The CDR3 bases are TGCGCCAGCAGACCTGGGACTAGCGGAGTCTACAATGAGCAGTTCTTC. Its translation: CASRPGTSGVYNEQFF.

This sequence joins TRBV9 and TRBJ1-6, with 9 bases fitting TRBD1. This CDR3 has 15 amino acids. CDR1 is SGDLS, CDR2 YYNGEE, per germline. J gave up 5 bases and V 2 bases, and 2 bases lay outside the gene matches. The CDR3 sequence is CASSVDRGHNSPLHF. The DNA for the CDR3 is TGTGCCAGCAGCGTGGACAGGGGACATAATTCACCCCTCCACTTT.

This sequence joins TRBV20-1 and TRBJ2-7; TRBD1 matches at 12 bases. The germline V gene encodes CDR1 DFQATT and CDR2 SNEGSKA (reference sequence). J gave up 1 base and V 3 bases, and 1 base lay outside the gene matches. This CDR3 region has 14 residues. The CDR3, as DNA: TGCAGTGCTAGGGGACAGGGGGCATCCTACGAGCAGTACGTC. Protein: CSARGQGASYEQYV.